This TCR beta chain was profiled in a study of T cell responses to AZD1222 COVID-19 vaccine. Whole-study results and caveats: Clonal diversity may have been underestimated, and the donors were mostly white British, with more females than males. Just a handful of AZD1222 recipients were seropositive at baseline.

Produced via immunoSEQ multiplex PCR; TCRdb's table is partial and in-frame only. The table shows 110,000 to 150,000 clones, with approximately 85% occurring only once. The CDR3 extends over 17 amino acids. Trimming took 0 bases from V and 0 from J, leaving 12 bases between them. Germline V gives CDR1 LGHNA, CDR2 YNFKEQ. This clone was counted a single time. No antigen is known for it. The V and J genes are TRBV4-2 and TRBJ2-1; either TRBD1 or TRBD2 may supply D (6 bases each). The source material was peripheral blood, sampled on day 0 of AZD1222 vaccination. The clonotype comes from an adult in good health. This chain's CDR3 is CASSQDEGGTSYNEQFF. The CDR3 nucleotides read TGTGCCAGCAGCCAAGATGAGGGGGGCACCTCCTACAATGAGCAGTTCTTC.